This T cell receptor beta chain comes out of a study of neurological immune-mediated disorders. The table lists this clonotype with many counts. 5'RACE with 10-nucleotide random UMIs produced the cDNA. TCRdb fed the 5' RACE reads into MiXCR, producing one record per CDR3 protein. Among some 65,000 distinct CDR3 sequences listed, 3.5% to 4.5% were seen once. The CDR3 has 20 amino acids. The V segment lost 3 bases and the J segment 2 bases; nucleotides outside the gene matches: 10. This chain links TRBV12-3 or TRBV12-4 with TRBJ2-4; 16 bases match TRBD2. This receptor was identified in a man in his fifties with multiple sclerosis. The sequenced material came from PBMCs. This CDR3 reads CASSLARGLAGGWSKNIQYF. DNA for the CDR3: TGTGCCAGCAGTTTGGCCCGGGGACTAGCGGGGGGGTGGTCCAAAAACATTCAGTACTTC.